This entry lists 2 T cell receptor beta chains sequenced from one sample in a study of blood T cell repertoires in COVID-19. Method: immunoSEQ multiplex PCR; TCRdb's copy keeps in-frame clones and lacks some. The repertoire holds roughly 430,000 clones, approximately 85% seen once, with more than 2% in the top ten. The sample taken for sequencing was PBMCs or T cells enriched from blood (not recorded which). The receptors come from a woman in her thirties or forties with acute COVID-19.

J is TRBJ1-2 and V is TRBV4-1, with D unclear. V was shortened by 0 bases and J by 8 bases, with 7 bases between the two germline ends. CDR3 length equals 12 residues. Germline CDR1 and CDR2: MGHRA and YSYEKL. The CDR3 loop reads CASSQDGEGYTF. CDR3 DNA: TGCGCCAGCAGCCAAGATGGAGAGGGCTACACCTTC.

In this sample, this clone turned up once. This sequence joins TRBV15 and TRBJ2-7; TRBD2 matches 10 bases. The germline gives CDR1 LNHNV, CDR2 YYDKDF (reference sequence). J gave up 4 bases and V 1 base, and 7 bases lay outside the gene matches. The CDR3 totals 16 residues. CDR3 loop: CATSRATLAGAYEQYF. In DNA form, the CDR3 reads TGTGCCACCAGCAGAGCAACTCTAGCGGGGGCTTACGAGCAGTACTTC.